This record looks at one TCR beta chain sequence and its context. The data were obtained in a study of control samples from healthy donors and cancer patients. CDR1 LNHDA and CDR2 SQIVND come from the germline V gene (reference sequence). The V end lost 5 bases, the J end lost 7 bases, and 15 bases lay between the germline ends. This CDR3 comprises 14 residues. The assay was immunoSEQ multiplex PCR, and TCRdb's table has in-frame clones only and misses some. In the table there are 100,000 to 150,000 clones, more than 75% of which are singletons. The sequencing sample was made of blood. The chain links TRBV19 to TRBJ1-5, with D maybe TRBD1 (5 bases). The receptor's source is a man aged 25-45 years in good health. The CDR3 here is CASSSPSGNQPQHF. CDR3 bases: TGTGCCAGTAGTTCACCCTCAGGGAACCAGCCCCAGCATTTT.